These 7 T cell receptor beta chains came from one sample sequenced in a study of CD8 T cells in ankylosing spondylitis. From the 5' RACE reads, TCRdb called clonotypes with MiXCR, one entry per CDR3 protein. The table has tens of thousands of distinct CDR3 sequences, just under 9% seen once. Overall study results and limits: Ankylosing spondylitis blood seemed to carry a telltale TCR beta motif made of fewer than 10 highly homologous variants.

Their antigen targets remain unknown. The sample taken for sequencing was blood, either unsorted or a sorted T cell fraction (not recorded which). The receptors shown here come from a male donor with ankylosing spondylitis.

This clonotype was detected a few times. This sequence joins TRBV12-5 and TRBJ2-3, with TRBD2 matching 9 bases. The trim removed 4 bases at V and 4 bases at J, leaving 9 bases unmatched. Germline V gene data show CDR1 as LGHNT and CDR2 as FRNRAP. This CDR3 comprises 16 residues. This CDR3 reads CASGSLSAGGPDTQYF. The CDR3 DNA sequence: TGTGCTAGTGGTTCCTTATCAGCGGGAGGACCAGATACGCAGTATTTT.

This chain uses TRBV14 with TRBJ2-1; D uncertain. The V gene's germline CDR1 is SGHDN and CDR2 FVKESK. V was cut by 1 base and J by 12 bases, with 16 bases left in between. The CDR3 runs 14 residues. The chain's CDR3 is CASSQVGTSLRQFF. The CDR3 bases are TGTGCCAGCAGCCAAGTGGGTACTTCTTTAAGGCAGTTCTTC. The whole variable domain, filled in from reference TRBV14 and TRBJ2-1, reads EAGVTQFPSHSVIEKGQTVTLRCDPISGHDNLYWYRRVMGKEIKFLLHFVKESKQDESGMPNNRFLAERTGGTYSTLKVQPAELEDSGVYFCASSQVGTSLRQFFGPGTRLTVL.

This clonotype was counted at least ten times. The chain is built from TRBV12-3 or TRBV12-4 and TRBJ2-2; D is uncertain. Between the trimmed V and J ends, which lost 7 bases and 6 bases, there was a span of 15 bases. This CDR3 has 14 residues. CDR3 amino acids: CASNPPFGSGELFF. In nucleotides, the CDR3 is TGTGCCAGCAACCCCCCGTTCGGATCCGGGGAGCTGTTTTTT.

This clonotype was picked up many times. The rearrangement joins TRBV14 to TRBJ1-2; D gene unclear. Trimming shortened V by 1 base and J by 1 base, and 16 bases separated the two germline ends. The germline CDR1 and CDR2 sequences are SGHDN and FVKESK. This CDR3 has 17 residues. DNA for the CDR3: TGTGCCAGCAGCCAAGGGTGGAACCCAGGCATTAACTATGGCTACACCTTC. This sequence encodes CASSQGWNPGINYGYTF.

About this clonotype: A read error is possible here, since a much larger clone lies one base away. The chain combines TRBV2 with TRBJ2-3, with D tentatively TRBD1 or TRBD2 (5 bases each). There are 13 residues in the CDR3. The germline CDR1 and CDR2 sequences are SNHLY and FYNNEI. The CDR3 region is CARSPGSTDTQFF. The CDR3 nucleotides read TGTGCCAGGAGCCCAGGGAGCACAGATACGCAGTTTTTT.

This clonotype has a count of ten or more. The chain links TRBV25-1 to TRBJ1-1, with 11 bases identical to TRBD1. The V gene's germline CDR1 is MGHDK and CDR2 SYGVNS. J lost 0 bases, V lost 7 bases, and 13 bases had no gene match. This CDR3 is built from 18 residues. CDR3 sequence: CASIPEVGQGEVNTEAFF. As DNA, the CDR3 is TGTGCCAGCATCCCTGAGGTGGGACAGGGGGAGGTGAACACTGAAGCTTTCTTT.

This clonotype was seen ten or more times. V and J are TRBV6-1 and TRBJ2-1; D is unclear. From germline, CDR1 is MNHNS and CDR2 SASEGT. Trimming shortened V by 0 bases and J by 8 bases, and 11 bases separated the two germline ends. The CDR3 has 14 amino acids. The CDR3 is CASSEAVSSDEQFF. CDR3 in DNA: TGTGCCAGCAGTGAAGCGGTGTCTAGTGATGAGCAGTTCTTC.